These 4 T cell receptor beta chains share one sample of origin, sequenced in a study of control samples from healthy donors and cancer patients. Assay: immunoSEQ multiplex PCR; the TCRdb copy retains only in-frame clones and omits some. This sample has around 72,000 clones, with more than 80% found just once. Sequenced material: blood. The receptors were gathered from a man aged 45-60 years in good health.

This clone was seen a single time. This rearrangement joins TRBV24-1 to TRBJ2-1; 11 bases are shared with TRBD2. This CDR3 is built from 14 residues. V lost 9 bases to trimming and J lost 6 bases; unmatched junction nucleotides: 6. CDR1 and CDR2 (germline): KGHDR, SFDVKD. In nucleotides, the CDR3 is TGTGCCACCGAAACTAGCGGGAGAGTCAATGAGCAGTTCTTC. Amino acid sequence: CATETSGRVNEQFF.

The gene calls are TRBV19 and TRBJ1-1; D is possibly TRBD1 (5 bases). This CDR3 spans 16 amino acids. Germline lookup yields CDR1 LNHDA and CDR2 SQIVND (reference sequence). V lost 8 bases and J 4 bases, leaving 23 bases between the germline ends. The CDR3 nucleotides are TGTGCCAGTCCTAAACGGGGTTGGGGGGATCGCACTGAAGCTTTCTTT. This sequence encodes CASPKRGWGDRTEAFF.

The chain has TRBV7-2 and TRBJ2-5, with 8 bases fitting TRBD2. Germline V CDR1 and CDR2: SGHTA, FQGNSA. After removal of 3 bases from V and 5 bases from J, the junction contained 11 bases not matched to a gene. The CDR3 totals 16 residues. The DNA for the CDR3 is TGTGCCAGCAGCTTGTACGCGCTAGCGGGTGGGGAGACCCAGTACTTC. Translating gives CASSLYALAGGETQYF.

CDR3 in amino acids: CASSLVQGARPQHF. CDR3 bases: TGCGCCAGCAGCTTGGTACAGGGGGCGCGTCCCCAGCATTTT. The rearrangement uses TRBV5-1 and TRBJ1-5; 9 nucleotides match TRBD1. Trimming at V came to 0 bases and at J to 10 bases, leaving 5 bases not matched to a gene. The length of the CDR3 is 14 residues. The germline gives CDR1 SGHRS, CDR2 YFSETQ.